This T cell receptor (beta chain) was captured by sequencing in a study of T cells in Graves' hyperthyroidism and ophthalmopathy. TCR beta CDR3 regions were amplified from RNA. Carried out on the TCR CDR3, a first-round RT-PCR used the HTBI primer set. TCRdb reanalysed the multiplex PCR reads using MiXCR and keeps one entry per CDR3 protein. This table has fewer than 200,000 distinct CDR3 sequences, about 15% appearing once. Diagnoses were made from clinical symptoms, serum measures (thyroxine and TRAb), thyroid ultrasound and orbital computed tomography. In its sample, this clonotype was seen a few times. A much larger clone lies one base from this, so it may be a read error. V lost 3 bases to trimming and J lost 8 bases; unmatched junction nucleotides: 5. Germline CDR1 reads SQVTM; CDR2 reads ANQGSEA. This CDR3 region has 13 residues.

V gene TRBV29-1 combines with J gene TRBJ2-1; 9 bases align to TRBD1. Sequenced material: blood. The clonotype was recovered from a woman aged 50 to 60 with Graves' hyperthyroidism. The CDR3 DNA sequence: TGCAGCGTTGAGACAGGGGGTTGGGATGAGCAGTTCTTC. Its translation is CSVETGGWDEQFF.